The 28 T cell receptor beta chains listed next were all sequenced from one sample in a study of shared clonotypes between healthy human individuals. CD45RO negativity and positive selection for CCR7 defined naive CD8 cells, a population that excluded terminally differentiated effector memory CD45RA+ cells. Repertoires were generated with immunoSEQ multiplex PCR, while TCRdb's copy carries only in-frame clones and drops some. The sample has hundreds of thousands of clones; roughly 96% are singletons. Sequenced input: naive CD8+ T cells sorted from blood. The receptors come from a man aged 30 to 39 in good health.

This chain connects TRBV4-1 to TRBJ2-1; no clear D gene. Germline lookup yields CDR1 MGHRA and CDR2 YSYEKL. V shed 4 bases and J shed 3 bases, with 13 bases lying between them. This CDR3 comprises 15 residues. CDR3 residues: CASSPEPSDYNEQFF. CDR3 nucleotide sequence: TGCGCCAGCAGCCCCGAGCCGTCAGACTACAATGAGCAGTTCTTC.

The sample holds a few counts of this clone. The chain couples TRBV5-1 to TRBJ1-3; D is unresolved. The ends were cut back, 0 bases at V and 7 bases at J, with 14 bases in the middle. The CDR3 loop spans 15 amino acids. Germline V CDR1 and CDR2: SGHRS, YFSETQ. The CDR3 nucleotides are TGCGCCAGCAGCTTGGGACATGATCTGTGGAACACCATATATTTT. This sequence encodes CASSLGHDLWNTIYF.

Turning to this clone: Different DNA sequences within this sample yield the same CDR3. The chain joins TRBV7-9 to TRBJ2-7; D uncertain. V lost 4 bases, J lost 4 bases, and 8 bases lay in between. CDR3 length: 12 residues. Germline V gives CDR1 SEHNR, CDR2 FQNEAQ (reference sequence). The CDR3: CASSSTPYEQYF. The CDR3 region has the DNA TGTGCCAGCAGCTCGACCCCTTACGAGCAGTACTTC.

The V call is TRBV6-1, the J call TRBJ2-7; a possible D gene is TRBD2 (6 bases). The CDR3 loop spans 14 amino acids. The germline V gene encodes CDR1 MNHNS and CDR2 SASEGT. Between the trimmed V and J ends, which lost 7 bases and 0 bases, there was a span of 13 bases. For the CDR3, the DNA is TGTGCCAGCAATTGGGACGGGAGCTCCTACGAGCAGTACTTC. Protein product: CASNWDGSSYEQYF.

V is TRBV2 and J is TRBJ1-5, with D hard to call. Germline CDR1 is SNHLY and CDR2 is FYNNEI. With 2 bases removed from V and 1 base from J, the gap between germline ends came to 9 bases. The CDR3 is 15 amino acids. CDR3 amino acids: CASSESGGSNQPQHF. CDR3 nucleotides: TGTGCCAGCAGTGAATCGGGAGGAAGCAATCAGCCCCAGCATTTT.

This chain connects TRBV27 to TRBJ1-1; D is unclear. Germline CDR1 and CDR2: MNHEY and SMNVEV (reference sequence). The CDR3 is 12 residues long. Trimming cost V 3 bases and J 8 bases, with 10 bases left between them. CDR3 bases: TGTGCCAGCAGTTTTCCCGGGTTAGAAGCTTTCTTT. Protein product: CASSFPGLEAFF.

The V and J genes are TRBV7-6 and TRBJ2-2; D remains unclear. Germline V lookup: CDR1 SGHVS, CDR2 FNYEAQ. Trimming stripped 5 bases from V and 7 bases from J, with 17 bases between. The CDR3 loop spans 15 amino acids. Here the CDR3 reads CASSPRSLSDGELFF. In nucleotides, the CDR3 is TGTGCCAGCAGCCCTCGGAGCTTGAGCGACGGGGAGCTGTTTTTT. Combining the CDR3 with reference TRBV7-6 and TRBJ2-2 gives the whole variable domain GAGVSQSPRYKVTKRGQDVALRCDPISGHVSLYWYRQALGQGPEFLTYFNYEAQQDKSGLPNDRFSAERPEGSISTLTIQRTEQRDSAMYRCASSPRSLSDGELFFGEGSRLTVL.

The chain links TRBV6-1 to TRBJ2-7; D remains ambiguous. The CDR3 contains 15 residues. Germline V CDR1 and CDR2: MNHNS, SASEGT. V lost 2 bases to trimming and J lost 1 base, with 12 bases between them. The CDR3 coding sequence is TGTGCCAGCAGTGAAAAGACAATCCGTTCCTACGAGCAGTACTTC. This translates into CASSEKTIRSYEQYF.

The J gene is TRBJ2-1, the V gene TRBV2; 15 bases line up with TRBD2. CDR1 SNHLY and CDR2 FYNNEI come from the germline V gene. The ends lost 6 bases at V and 2 bases at J; junction bases unmatched: 5. The CDR3 runs to 17 residues. The CDR3 nucleotides are TGTGCCAGCAGCGGGACTAGCGGGAGGATGGCCTACAATGAGCAGTTCTTC. Its protein is CASSGTSGRMAYNEQFF.

This rearrangement joins TRBV2 to TRBJ2-1, with D uncertain. The CDR3 contains 17 residues. Germline V CDR1 and CDR2: SNHLY, FYNNEI. Trimming shortened V by 1 base and J by 9 bases, and 22 bases separated the two germline ends. The DNA of the CDR3 is TGTGCCAGCAGTGAAGAGTGGGGTGTATTAAGGGTGGGTGAGCAGTTCTTC. Translation: CASSEEWGVLRVGEQFF.

The chain combines TRBV7-9 with TRBJ2-7, with 7 bases matching TRBD2. This CDR3 comprises 15 residues. Trimming cost V 0 bases and J 2 bases; bases outside gene matches: 4. The germline CDR1 and CDR2 sequences are SEHNR and FQNEAQ (reference sequence). The CDR3 nucleotides are TGTGCCAGCAGCTTAGCGGGAGGGTGGGCCTACGAGCAGTACTTC. Translation: CASSLAGGWAYEQYF.

The chain joins TRBV19 to TRBJ2-1, with 16 positions matching TRBD2. Germline CDR1 reads LNHDA; CDR2 reads SQIVND (reference sequence). The CDR3 sequence is 18 residues long. J gave up 9 bases and V 5 bases, and 13 bases lay outside the gene matches. CDR3 protein: CASSSPGLAGGPYGEQFF. CDR3 bases: TGTGCCAGTAGTTCCCCGGGACTAGCGGGAGGGCCGTATGGTGAGCAGTTCTTC.

V usage is TRBV7-9 and J usage is TRBJ2-7; 13 bases agree with TRBD2. Trimming took 5 bases from V and 4 from J; bases not matched to a gene: 5. CDR1 and CDR2 (germline): SEHNR, FQNEAQ (reference sequence). The CDR3 consists of 15 residues. The DNA for the CDR3 is TGTGCCAGCAGCATGACTAGCGGGAGGTTTTACGAGCAGTACTTC. This sequence encodes CASSMTSGRFYEQYF.

This clone was counted a few times. CDR3 bases: TGCGCCAGCAGCCCGGGGGATCGCAACAATGAGCAGTTCTTC. Translated: CASSPGDRNNEQFF. The rearrangement links TRBV5-1 to TRBJ2-1; maybe TRBD2 (6 bases). Germline assignment: CDR1 SGHRS and CDR2 YFSETQ. The V end was cut by 4 bases, the J end by 5 bases, with 13 bases between. The CDR3 spans 14 residues.

The gene calls are TRBV6-4 and TRBJ2-1, with TRBD1 matching over 7 bases. Germline V gives CDR1 MRHNA, CDR2 SNTAGT. V lost 8 bases to trimming and J lost 9 bases; unmatched junction nucleotides: 4. The CDR3 is 11 residues long. CDR3 DNA sequence: TGTGCCAGCTCCAGGGGGTTTGAGCAGTTCTTC. Amino acid sequence: CASSRGFEQFF.

The chain couples TRBV27 to TRBJ2-2; D may be TRBD2 (6 bases). Germline V gives CDR1 MNHEY, CDR2 SMNVEV (reference sequence). This CDR3 is 16 amino acids long. Trimming cost V 0 bases and J 6 bases, with 14 bases left between them. CDR3 coding DNA: TGTGCCAGCAGTTTATCGACGGGGGATTTACCCGGGGAGCTGTTTTTT. It specifies CASSLSTGDLPGELFF.

The rearrangement links TRBV7-2 to TRBJ2-2; the D is unclear. The CDR3 runs to 13 residues. Germline lookup yields CDR1 SGHTA and CDR2 FQGNSA. The V end was cut by 1 base, the J end by 5 bases, with 5 bases between. This chain's CDR3 is CASSLEETGELFF. The CDR3 coding sequence is TGTGCCAGCAGCTTAGAGGAAACCGGGGAGCTGTTTTTT.

The chain recombines TRBV6-5 with TRBJ2-7; no clear D gene. This CDR3 spans 15 amino acids. Trimming stripped 2 bases from V and 0 bases from J, with 11 bases between. CDR1 is MNHEY, CDR2 SVGAGI, per germline. CDR3 region: CASSYGQTSSYEQYF. CDR3 nucleotides: TGTGCCAGCAGTTACGGGCAGACCAGCTCCTACGAGCAGTACTTC.

This sequence joins TRBV19 and TRBJ1-2; D remains unclear. This CDR3 contains 12 residues. The V gene lost 1 base and the J gene lost 7 bases, with 7 bases spanning the gap. The germline CDR1 and CDR2 sequences are LNHDA and SQIVND (reference sequence). CDR3 in DNA: TGTGCCAGTAGTATAGGAGATGTTGGCTACACCTTC. Its translation: CASSIGDVGYTF.

The rearrangement joins TRBV7-9 to TRBJ1-5; D ambiguous. The germline CDR1 and CDR2 sequences are SEHNR and FQNEAQ (reference sequence). V shed 3 bases and J shed 6 bases, with 15 bases lying between them. The CDR3 has 15 amino acids. CDR3 DNA: TGTGCCAGCAGCTTCGCCCACGGGATAAGTCAGCCCCAGCATTTT. Encoded protein: CASSFAHGISQPQHF. Full variable domain (remainder filled in from reference TRBV7-9 and TRBJ1-5): DTGVSQNPRHKITKRGQNVTFRCDPISEHNRLYWYRQTLGQGPEFLTYFQNEAQLEKSRLLSDRFSAERPKGSFSTLEIQRTEQGDSAMYLCASSFAHGISQPQHFGDGTRLSIL.

V is TRBV7-3 and J is TRBJ2-3; D is unresolved. Trimming took off 2 bases at V and 2 bases at J, with 8 bases between the two ends. The CDR3 runs 14 residues. Germline values: CDR1 SGHTA, CDR2 FQGTGA. The CDR3, as DNA: TGTGCCAGCAGCTTATGGACGGACACAGATACGCAGTATTTT. Its translation: CASSLWTDTDTQYF.

This chain connects TRBV9 to TRBJ1-2; 8 nucleotides match TRBD1. Germline V CDR1 and CDR2: SGDLS, YYNGEE. The CDR3 totals 12 residues. V gave up 3 bases and J gave up 7 bases; unmatched junction bases: 2. CDR3 sequence reads: CASSADRVGYTF. Written as DNA, the CDR3 is TGTGCCAGCAGCGCGGACAGGGTTGGCTACACCTTC.

This clone was seen a single time. This sequence joins TRBV9 and TRBJ2-3; possible D gene TRBD1, 6 bases. V was trimmed by 0 bases and J by 0 bases, leaving 11 bases between them. Germline CDR1 SGDLS, CDR2 YYNGEE. This CDR3 contains 16 residues. In DNA form, the CDR3 reads TGTGCCAGCAGCGTAGGGACAGACACTAGCACAGATACGCAGTATTTT. Residues: CASSVGTDTSTDTQYF.

This clone was found once. The chain joins TRBV7-6 to TRBJ1-3; TRBD1 matches at 7 bases. Germline trimming cut 4 bases from V and 8 bases from J; bases unmatched to any gene: 8. The CDR3 loop spans 14 amino acids. The germline V gene encodes CDR1 SGHVS and CDR2 FNYEAQ. The DNA of the CDR3 is TGTGCCAGCAGCTCCCTATTAACAGGGGACACCATATATTTT. It translates to CASSSLLTGDTIYF.

The CDR3 nucleotides are TGTGCCAGCAGCTCAAGGACTAGTTGGGCGAATGAGCAGTTCTTC. It translates to CASSSRTSWANEQFF. The V and J genes are TRBV11-3 and TRBJ2-1, with TRBD2 matching over 7 bases. Germline values: CDR1 SGHNT, CDR2 YENEEA. V shed 4 bases, J shed 7 bases, and the junction held 10 bases outside the gene matches. The CDR3 sequence is 15 residues long.

The sample holds one count of this clone. This rearrangement joins TRBV6-5 to TRBJ2-7, with D uncertain. The CDR3 contains 14 residues. V lost 0 bases to trimming and J lost 4 bases, with 10 bases between them. Germline CDR1 and CDR2: MNHEY and SVGAGI. The CDR3 is CASSYSMGGYEQYF. The CDR3 nucleotides read TGTGCCAGCAGTTACTCGATGGGTGGGTACGAGCAGTACTTC.

CDR3 nucleotide sequence: TGTGCCAGCAGCCCTCTAGGTTCTCAAGAGACCCAGTACTTC. As protein: CASSPLGSQETQYF. The rearrangement uses TRBV14 and TRBJ2-5; the D is unclear. CDR1 and CDR2 from the germline V gene are SGHDN and FVKESK. CDR3 length: 14 amino acids. V was clipped by 4 bases and J by 2 bases, with 11 bases between them.

V gene TRBV6-6 combines with J gene TRBJ1-1; D gene unclear. Per the germline V gene, CDR1 is MNHNY and CDR2 is SVGAGI (reference sequence). The V end was cut by 6 bases, the J end by 0 bases, with 8 bases between. CDR3 length equals 13 residues. The CDR3 DNA follows: TGTGCCAGCAGGATAGGAGTGAACACTGAAGCTTTCTTT. It yields the protein CASRIGVNTEAFF.